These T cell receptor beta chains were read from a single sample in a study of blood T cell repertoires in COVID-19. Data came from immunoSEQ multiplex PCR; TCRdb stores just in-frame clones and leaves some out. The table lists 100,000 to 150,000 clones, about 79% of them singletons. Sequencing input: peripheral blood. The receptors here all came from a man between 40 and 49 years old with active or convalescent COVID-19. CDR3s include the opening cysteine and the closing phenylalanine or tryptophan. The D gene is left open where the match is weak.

CASSEKPPSEAFF,TRBV2,TRBJ1-1,.
CASSQGGWNEQFF,TRBV6-5,TRBJ2-1,.
CASSHSAAPGETQYF,TRBV5-5,TRBJ2-5,.
CASSGLLLTGLMNTEAFF,TRBV2,TRBJ1-1,.
CSVETGAADTQYF,TRBV29-1,TRBJ2-3,TRBD1
CASSPRLGAGVGELFF,TRBV3-1/TRBV3-2,TRBJ2-2,.
CASSPPPTGDPTEAFF,TRBV18,TRBJ1-1,TRBD1
CASTSVNTEAFF,TRBV25-1,TRBJ1-1,.
CASSQSLGSSGSYEQYF,TRBV4-1,TRBJ2-7,TRBD2
CASSVGVEETEAFF,TRBV9,TRBJ1-1,.
CASSVQQGLSEAFF,TRBV28,TRBJ1-1,.
CASSSLTKNTGELFF,TRBV6-6,TRBJ2-2,.
CAWDLGLAGIKKNEQFF,TRBV30,TRBJ2-1,TRBD2
CAIKGGTLYNEQFF,TRBV10-3,TRBJ2-1,.
CASGAYGYSGNTIYF,TRBV5-8,TRBJ1-3,.
CASSPRSGTGAHEQYF,TRBV18,TRBJ2-7,TRBD1
CASSSGTVGEAFF,TRBV5-1,TRBJ1-1,TRBD1
CASSPPSQGEQFF,TRBV18,TRBJ2-1,.
CASSLSGDRPQHF,TRBV5-1,TRBJ1-5,.
CASKRDTTDYEQYF,TRBV6-5,TRBJ2-7,.